This TCR beta chain was observed in a study of shared clonotypes between healthy human individuals. Profiling relied on immunoSEQ multiplex PCR, and the TCRdb table lists in-frame clones only, not all of them. Seen here are 2 million to 3 million clones, roughly 93% observed once, and the top ten hold 0.36%. In regard to this clone: As yet, its antigen is unknown.

Adults of Caucasian background living in Nashville, Tennessee made up all donors. The germline V gene encodes CDR1 LNHDA and CDR2 SQIVND (reference sequence). Trimming shortened V by 3 bases and J by 2 bases, and 13 bases separated the two germline ends. The CDR3 is 15 amino acids. Study findings and constraints: Large depth notwithstanding, sorted-subset sequencing proved incomplete by rarefaction.

The sequenced sample consisted of naive CD4+ T cells from PBMCs. Sample subset: CD45RA+ positively selected. The rearrangement uses TRBV19 and TRBJ2-5; D is uncertain. This TCR derives from a man between 18 and 35 years old in good health. Some clones in this sample may be carry-over from other donors' samples. The CDR3 region has the DNA TGTGCCAGTAGTATTTTCCCCACGGAACAAGAGACCCAGTACTTC. Amino acids: CASSIFPTEQETQYF.